Here is one T cell receptor beta chain with its context. A much bigger clone sits one base away, suggesting this may be a read error. The germline V gene has CDR1 SEHNR and CDR2 FQNEAQ (reference sequence). This CDR3 is built from 12 residues. These data originate in a study of identical twins. TCRdb redid the calling of the 5' RACE reads with MiXCR, one entry per CDR3 protein. The top ten hold more than 12% of the sample, which has some 230,000 distinct CDR3 sequences, 6.5% seen once. The sample was also reused in another study, on T cells expressing NK-cell markers. This second study notes: Restriction of sorting to alpha-beta TCR T cells was accomplished in several experiments using an anti-gamma-delta TCR antibody.

The sample comprised CD8+ T cells sorted from blood. The V and J genes are TRBV7-9 and TRBJ2-1, with D possibly being TRBD1 (5 bases). The source is a woman aged 18 to 35 in good health. The CDR3 bases are TGTGCCAGCAGCCCAGGGTACAATGACCAGTTCTTC. As protein: CASSPGYNDQFF.